These 26 T cell receptor beta chains were all obtained from the same sample, sequenced in a study of beta chain features in type 1 diabetes. Study outcomes and limitations: Type 1 diabetes patients had moderately but significantly shorter TCRB CDR3s in all four CD4+ subsets.

Expressed TCRB transcripts got sequenced, as all isolated RNA was reverse transcribed. The repertoire was sequenced with immunoSEQ multiplex PCR; TCRdb's copy has only in-frame clones and lacks some. The table has about 740,000 clones, roughly 13% seen once. These receptors are not linked to any known antigen. The sequencing sample was made of naive CD4+ T cells from blood. The receptors originated from a man between 18 and 29 years old with type 1 diabetes.

This clone was detected a few times. The gene calls are TRBV6-6 and TRBJ1-4, with 9 bases that match TRBD1. CDR1 and CDR2 from the germline V gene are MNHNY and SVGAGI (reference sequence). The CDR3 length is 14 residues. Trimming removed 7 bases from V and 6 bases from J; junction bases left unmatched: 6. CDR3 amino acids: CASTLGQGDEKLFF. CDR3 coding DNA: TGTGCCAGCACCTTGGGACAGGGCGATGAAAAACTGTTTTTT.

The rearrangement links TRBV7-2 to TRBJ1-2, with TRBD1 matching over 7 bases. Germline CDR1 SGHTA, CDR2 FQGNSA. The CDR3 sequence is 15 residues long. J was trimmed by 2 bases and V by 4 bases; bases with no gene match: 7. For the CDR3, the DNA is TGTGCCAGCAGCTCACAGGGGCCCGGGAACTATGGCTACACCTTC. Residues: CASSSQGPGNYGYTF.

Here the CDR3 reads CASSYSGRDHTDTQYF. Here the CDR3 DNA reads TGTGCCAGCAGTTACTCGGGGAGGGATCACACAGATACGCAGTATTTT. The chain recombines TRBV6-5 with TRBJ2-3; 7 bases are a match to TRBD2. Germline-derived CDR1 and CDR2 are MNHEY and SVGAGI. The CDR3 runs to 16 residues. V shed 0 bases and J 2 bases; nucleotides not matched to a gene: 5.

The chain combines TRBV25-1 with TRBJ2-5; TRBD1 matches at 9 bases. The end of the DNA aligns better with TRBJ2-7, so the J call may be wrong. CDR1 and CDR2 (germline): MGHDK, SYGVNS. The CDR3 sequence is 15 residues long. The DNA of the CDR3 is TGTGCCAGCAGTGAATGGACAGGGGCTACCTACGAGCAGTACTTC. Translated, it gives CASSEWTGATYEQYF.

In its sample, this clone was seen a few times. The chain recombines TRBV9 with TRBJ1-2, with D possibly being TRBD1 (5 bases). The CDR3 contains 14 residues. V lost 5 bases and J lost 4, with 15 bases in between. Per the germline V gene, CDR1 is SGDLS and CDR2 is YYNGEE. CDR3 DNA: TGTGCCAGCAGTTCCGACACAGGATTCTATGGCTACACCTTC. It specifies CASSSDTGFYGYTF.

This clone was seen a handful of times. V gene TRBV7-6 combines with J gene TRBJ2-5; tentatively, D is TRBD2 (5 bases). CDR1 is SGHVS and CDR2 is FNYEAQ in the germline V gene. The CDR3 has 14 residues. V was shortened by 5 bases and J by 5 bases, with 15 bases between the two germline ends. The CDR3 DNA follows: TGTGCCAGCAGCGGATATGGGAGAGGGGAGACCCAGTACTTC. It codes for CASSGYGRGETQYF.

This clone was picked up a small number of times. The chain is built from TRBV2 and TRBJ1-2; weak D call: TRBD1 (6 bases). Trimming left V 4 bases short and J 2 bases short, with 8 bases between. Germline values: CDR1 SNHLY, CDR2 FYNNEI. This CDR3 region has 13 residues. The CDR3: CASSAGENYGYTF. The CDR3 bases are TGTGCCAGCAGTGCAGGGGAAAACTATGGCTACACCTTC.

This rearrangement joins TRBV5-6 to TRBJ1-1, with 7 bases aligning to TRBD1. Per germline, CDR1 SGHDT and CDR2 YYEEEE. This CDR3 spans 14 amino acids. Losses at the gene ends were 2 bases for V and 8 bases for J; bases not matched to a gene: 9. DNA for the CDR3: TGTGCCAGCAGCTTAACAGGGGTCTTGCTCGAAGCTTTCTTT. It encodes CASSLTGVLLEAFF.

The chain recombines TRBV27 with TRBJ2-7, with 7 bases matching TRBD1. With 0 bases clipped from V and 3 bases from J, the junction kept 5 bases outside the gene matches. Germline CDR1 MNHEY, CDR2 SMNVEV (reference sequence). The CDR3 runs to 15 residues. The CDR3 loop reads CASSLSGTALYEQYF. Here the CDR3 DNA reads TGTGCCAGCAGTTTATCCGGGACAGCACTCTACGAGCAGTACTTC.

The chain employs TRBV2 and TRBJ1-2; D not certain. The length of the CDR3 is 12 residues. CDR1 SNHLY and CDR2 FYNNEI come from the germline V gene. Trimming stripped 6 bases from V and 4 bases from J, with 9 bases between. CDR3 region: CASREVSYGYTF. Written as DNA, the CDR3 is TGTGCCAGCAGGGAGGTCAGCTATGGCTACACCTTC. Looking up the rest from reference TRBV2 and TRBJ1-2 gives the full variable domain: EPEVTQTPSHQVTQMGQEVILRCVPISNHLYFYWYRQILGQKVEFLVSFYNNEISEKSEIFDDQFSVERPDGSNFTLKIRSTKLEDSAMYFCASREVSYGYTFGSGTRLTVV.

This clone came up a few times. The chain couples TRBV19 to TRBJ1-2, with unresolved D. Trimming stripped 1 base from V and 6 bases from J, with 15 bases between. This CDR3 has 15 residues. Germline CDR1 reads LNHDA; CDR2 reads SQIVND (reference sequence). This CDR3 reads CASSIAGLQTNGYTF. The CDR3 DNA reads TGTGCCAGTAGTATAGCGGGTTTACAAACAAATGGCTACACCTTC.

This clone appeared a few times. The rearrangement links TRBV7-3 to TRBJ1-6; possibly TRBD1 for D (6 bases). V was shortened by 5 bases and J by 10 bases, with 15 bases between the two germline ends. Germline V gives CDR1 SGHTA, CDR2 FQGTGA. CDR3 size: 14 residues. The CDR3 loop reads CASSLTGGESPLHF. The CDR3 coding sequence is TGTGCCAGCAGCCTTACTGGGGGCGAATCACCCCTCCACTTT.

The chain is built from TRBV7-2 and TRBJ1-6, with D possibly matching TRBD1 (5 bases). Trimming took off 5 bases at V and 3 bases at J, with 8 bases between the two ends. The CDR3 has 14 amino acids. Germline CDR1 and CDR2: SGHTA and FQGNSA. The CDR3 is CASSPTDYNSPLHF. In nucleotides, the CDR3 is TGTGCCAGCAGCCCGACAGACTATAATTCACCCCTCCACTTT.

V usage is TRBV9 and J usage is TRBJ1-2; no firm D call. The V end was cut by 3 bases, the J end by 4 bases, with 16 bases between. There are 15 residues in the CDR3. Germline CDR1 is SGDLS and CDR2 is YYNGEE. As DNA, the CDR3 is TGTGCCAGCAGCGAGCGGGGTTCCGACGGCTATGGCTACACCTTC. Translation gives CASSERGSDGYGYTF.

The CDR3 protein is CASSVQAGVGETQYF. The CDR3 DNA sequence: TGTGCCAGCAGCGTACAAGCGGGGGTAGGCGAGACCCAGTACTTC. The chain is built from TRBV9 and TRBJ2-5; 8 bases align to TRBD2. J lost 5 bases, V lost 1 base, and 7 bases had no gene match. CDR1 is SGDLS and CDR2 is YYNGEE in the germline V gene. The CDR3 extends over 15 amino acids.

This chain uses TRBV6-1 with TRBJ2-7; TRBD1 agrees at 10 bases. The CDR3 totals 15 residues. Germline V gene sequence: CDR1 MNHNS, CDR2 SASEGT. V lost 6 bases and J lost 0; bases outside the gene matches: 5. CDR3 in DNA: TGTGCCAGCAGAAGTGGGACAGGGGCCTCCTACGAGCAGTACTTC. Translation gives CASRSGTGASYEQYF.

This clone turned up a few times. This chain joins TRBV28 and TRBJ1-5; no reliable D call. CDR3 length equals 14 residues. Germline loops: CDR1 MDHEN, CDR2 SYDVKM. V lost 5 bases and J 0 bases, leaving 8 bases between the germline ends. Here the CDR3 DNA reads TGTGCCAGCAGTGGACTAGTTAGCAATCAGCCCCAGCATTTT. It codes for CASSGLVSNQPQHF.

V usage is TRBV10-3 and J usage is TRBJ2-7; TRBD1 matches at 9 bases. The CDR3 sequence is 11 residues long. The junction had 5 bases not matched to a gene; V was cut back by 10 bases and J by 7 bases. CDR1 is ENHRY and CDR2 is SYGVKD in the germline V gene. The CDR3 DNA sequence: TGTGCCACTACAGGGGGCGGTGAGCAGTACTTC. Protein product: CATTGGGEQYF.

The chain combines TRBV10-3 with TRBJ2-1, with a possible D match to TRBD1 (6 bases). Germline assignment: CDR1 ENHRY and CDR2 SYGVKD. The CDR3 extends over 14 amino acids. Deletions cut 6 bases from V and 0 bases from J, with 9 bases between. For the CDR3, the DNA is TGTGCCATCAGGGACAGTAGCTCCTACAATGAGCAGTTCTTC. Encoded protein: CAIRDSSSYNEQFF.

The chain recombines TRBV6-6 with TRBJ2-3, with 13 bases fitting TRBD2. Germline loops: CDR1 MNHNY, CDR2 SVGAGI (reference sequence). Trimming cost V 5 bases and J 10 bases; bases outside gene matches: 12. This CDR3 contains 16 residues. The CDR3 nucleotides are TGTGCCAGCAGTCCCCAAGGGACTAGCGGGACAATTTCGCAGTATTTT. It encodes CASSPQGTSGTISQYF.

The V call is TRBV30, the J call TRBJ1-2; 9 nucleotides line up with TRBD1. The CDR3 has 17 residues. Germline CDR1 and CDR2: GTSNPN and SVGIG (reference sequence). With 0 bases clipped from V and 2 bases from J, the junction kept 10 bases outside the gene matches. The chain's CDR3 is CAWSVPSGTGTNYGYTF. CDR3 sequence (DNA): TGTGCCTGGAGTGTACCCTCCGGGACAGGGACGAACTATGGCTACACCTTC. The full variable domain, in which reference TRBV30 and TRBJ1-2 provide the parts outside the CDR3, is SQTIHQWPATLVQPVGSPLSLECTVEGTSNPNLYWYRQAAGRGLQLLFYSVGIGQISSEVPQNLSASRPQDRQFILSSKKLLLSDSGFYLCAWSVPSGTGTNYGYTFGSGTRLTVV.

This clone has more than one count but fewer than ten. The genes are TRBV29-1 and TRBJ1-2; TRBD1 matches 12 bases. Germline V gene lookup returns CDR1 SQVTM and CDR2 ANQGSEA. V lost 0 bases and J lost 3; bases outside the gene matches: 11. CDR3 length equals 18 residues. The chain's CDR3 is CSVEDMGTGGRNYYGYTF. CDR3 sequence (DNA): TGCAGCGTTGAAGATATGGGGACAGGGGGCCGAAACTACTATGGCTACACCTTC.

In this sample, this clone turned up a few times. V and J are TRBV2 and TRBJ1-5; tentative D call: TRBD1 (6 bases). The germline CDR1 and CDR2 sequences are SNHLY and FYNNEI. Trimming removed 0 bases from V and 7 bases from J, with 16 bases in between. The CDR3 extends over 16 amino acids. The CDR3 nucleotides read TGTGCCAGCAGTGAAGCGCATGGGGGGCGCGGCCAGCCCCAGCATTTT. Encoded protein: CASSEAHGGRGQPQHF.

V gene TRBV30 combines with J gene TRBJ1-5; TRBD1 aligns across 11 bases. Germline CDR1 is GTSNPN and CDR2 is SVGIG (reference sequence). The CDR3 length is 14 residues. The junction had 4 bases not matched to a gene; V was cut back by 3 bases and J by 6 bases. The CDR3 is CAWRGTGGIQPQHF. Written as DNA, the CDR3 is TGTGCCTGGAGGGGGACAGGGGGTATTCAGCCCCAGCATTTT.

The count of this clone is one. The chain joins TRBV19 to TRBJ2-5; 13 bases line up with TRBD2. Losses at the gene ends were 5 bases for V and 14 bases for J; bases not matched to a gene: 11. The CDR3 is made up of 14 amino acids. The germline V gene has CDR1 LNHDA and CDR2 SQIVND (reference sequence). The CDR3 DNA follows: TGTGCCAGTAGTCAGACTAGCGGGGGGCCTTTGGTATACTTC. Its translation: CASSQTSGGPLVYF.

The chain's CDR3 is CASSLLTRDSYGYTF. The CDR3 DNA sequence: TGTGCCAGCAGCCTATTAACCCGGGACAGCTATGGCTACACCTTC. V gene TRBV5-6 combines with J gene TRBJ1-2, with 7 positions matching TRBD1. The CDR3 covers 15 residues. Germline CDR1 SGHDT, CDR2 YYEEEE. V lost 4 bases and J lost 4; bases outside the gene matches: 10.